The 21 T cell receptor beta chains presented below share a single source sample, sequenced in a study of CD8 T cells in ankylosing spondylitis. What these receptors recognize is not known. Study results and limitations: One TCR beta motif, made up of under ten highly homologous variants, appeared characteristic of ankylosing spondylitis blood.

TCRdb re-called the 5' RACE reads with MiXCR, one entry per CDR3 protein. The sample carries roughly 450,000 distinct CDR3 sequences, around 26% recorded once. Sequencing was carried out using blood, either unsorted or a sorted T cell fraction (not recorded which). Receptors originate from a male donor with ankylosing spondylitis.

The gene calls are TRBV5-6 and TRBJ2-5, with 7 bases matching TRBD1. The V and J ends lost 4 bases and 7 bases, in that order; junction bases with no gene match: 10. The CDR3 sequence is 14 residues long. Germline V CDR1 and CDR2: SGHDT, YYEEEE. CDR3 sequence (DNA): TGTGCCAGCAGCACGCCGGGACAGACAAGGACCCAGTACTTC. The encoded protein is CASSTPGQTRTQYF.

In its sample, this clonotype was seen a few times. V and J are TRBV9 and TRBJ2-1, with D perhaps assigned TRBD1 or TRBD2 (5 bases each). This CDR3 has 13 amino acids. CDR1 is SGDLS and CDR2 is YYNGEE in the germline V gene. V lost 0 bases and J 8 bases, leaving 9 bases between the germline ends. The CDR3, as DNA: TGTGCCAGCAGCGTAGCGGGGCGGGATGAGCAGTTCTTC. This translates into CASSVAGRDEQFF.

J is TRBJ1-1 and V is TRBV10-3; D is possibly TRBD1 (5 bases). The CDR3 is 14 residues long. Germline V lookup: CDR1 ENHRY, CDR2 SYGVKD. V lost 3 bases to trimming and J lost 0 bases, with 8 bases between them. In DNA, the CDR3 is TGTGCCATCAGTGACCAGGGTATGAACACTGAAGCTTTCTTT. It yields the protein CAISDQGMNTEAFF.

The J gene is TRBJ1-2, the V gene TRBV3-1, with no clear D. Germline V gene data show CDR1 as LGHDT and CDR2 as YNNKEL (reference sequence). The CDR3 is 15 residues long. The V end lost 1 base, the J end lost 5 bases, and 14 bases lay between the germline ends. CDR3 protein: CASSQGARGVYGYTF. DNA for the CDR3: TGTGCCAGCAGCCAAGGGGCTCGTGGAGTTTATGGCTACACCTTC.

The rearrangement joins TRBV11-2 to TRBJ2-2, with TRBD1 matching 8 bases. J gave up 2 bases and V 5 bases, and 7 bases lay outside the gene matches. Germline V lookup: CDR1 SGHAT, CDR2 FQNNGV. CDR3 length: 16 residues. CDR3 sequence reads: CASSPQGALNTGELFF. Here the CDR3 DNA reads TGTGCCAGCAGCCCGCAGGGGGCATTAAACACCGGGGAGCTGTTTTTT.

This chain links TRBV10-3 with TRBJ2-2; TRBD2 matches at 10 bases. Germline V gives CDR1 ENHRY, CDR2 SYGVKD. V lost 11 bases and J lost 0; bases outside the gene matches: 3. The CDR3 has 14 amino acids. The CDR3 protein is CAHGLAANTGELFF. In nucleotides, the CDR3 is TGTGCCCATGGACTAGCGGCGAACACCGGGGAGCTGTTTTTT.

This clonotype came up many times. This chain connects TRBV5-1 to TRBJ1-2; D unclear. Germline V gives CDR1 SGHRS, CDR2 YFSETQ. This CDR3 has 14 residues. Trimming removed 2 bases at V and 0 bases at J, with 8 bases between. The CDR3 region has the DNA TGCGCCAGCAGCTTCGAGACACCTAACTATGGCTACACCTTC. This sequence encodes CASSFETPNYGYTF. Full variable domain (rest looked up from reference TRBV5-1 and TRBJ1-2): KAGVTQTPRYLIKTRGQQVTLSCSPISGHRSVSWYQQTPGQGLQFLFEYFSETQRNKGNFPGRFSGRQFSNSRSEMNVSTLELGDSALYLCASSFETPNYGYTFGSGTRLTVV.

This clonotype has more than one count but fewer than ten. V usage is TRBV20-1 and J usage is TRBJ2-3; maybe TRBD2 (6 bases). This CDR3 is built from 15 residues. CDR1 is DFQATT, CDR2 SNEGSKA, per germline (reference sequence). The CDR3 spells CSPGERRAGTDTQYF. The CDR3 bases are TGCAGCCCGGGGGAGCGGAGAGCCGGCACAGATACGCAGTATTTT.

The chain has TRBV2 and TRBJ1-4, with TRBD1 identical over 7 bases. Trimming at V came to 3 bases and at J to 5 bases, leaving 6 bases not matched to a gene. This CDR3 comprises 15 residues. From germline, CDR1 is SNHLY and CDR2 FYNNEI. DNA for the CDR3: TGTGCCAGCAGTGACGGGACAGTTGGGAATGAAAAACTGTTTTTT. As protein: CASSDGTVGNEKLFF.

The chain combines TRBV5-4 with TRBJ1-1, with D unclear. This CDR3 is built from 12 residues. Germline V gives CDR1 SGHNT, CDR2 YYREEE (reference sequence). The germline V and J ends were trimmed by 4 bases and 1 base, with 5 bases remaining between them. The chain's CDR3 is CASSGKNTEAFF. Here the CDR3 DNA reads TGTGCCAGCAGCGGGAAGAACACTGAAGCTTTCTTT.

The genes are TRBV20-1 and TRBJ1-6; weak D call: TRBD1 (6 bases). Trimming left V 6 bases short and J 9 bases short, with 15 bases between. CDR1 is DFQATT, CDR2 SNEGSKA, per germline (reference sequence). The CDR3 covers 13 residues. CDR3 DNA: TGCAGTGCCAAGGACAGACTTAGTTCACCCCTCCACTTT. Translated: CSAKDRLSSPLHF.

In its sample, this clonotype was seen a few times. The rearrangement joins TRBV20-1 to TRBJ1-5; possible D gene TRBD1, 5 bases. The CDR3 has 14 residues. The V and J ends lost 0 bases and 5 bases respectively, with 11 bases between them. The germline gives CDR1 DFQATT, CDR2 SNEGSKA (reference sequence). CDR3 protein: CSAREGTYDQPQHF. In DNA, the CDR3 is TGCAGTGCTAGAGAAGGGACCTATGATCAGCCCCAGCATTTT.

Only a few counts were recorded for this clonotype. DNA of the CDR3: TGCAGTGCTCCTAACCGGGACCTTAACACCGGGGAGCTGTTTTTT. Protein product: CSAPNRDLNTGELFF. This chain joins TRBV20-1 and TRBJ2-2; either TRBD1 or TRBD2 may supply D (5 bases each). CDR3 length equals 15 residues. Germline V gene lookup returns CDR1 DFQATT and CDR2 SNEGSKA (reference sequence). Trimming removed 5 bases at V and 2 bases at J, with 15 bases between.

The CDR3 loop is CASSEGGRAYNEQFF. The DNA of the CDR3 is TGTGCCAGCAGTGAAGGGGGACGGGCTTACAATGAGCAGTTCTTC. V gene TRBV2 combines with J gene TRBJ2-1; either TRBD1 or TRBD2 may fit D (5 bases each). V lost 1 base to trimming and J lost 4 bases, with 11 bases between them. CDR1 is SNHLY and CDR2 is FYNNEI in the germline V gene. The CDR3 sequence is 15 residues long.

For the CDR3, the DNA is TGCGCCAGCAGCCGAGGGGACGGGAACACCGGGGAGCTGTTTTTT. This encodes CASSRGDGNTGELFF. The rearrangement uses TRBV4-1 and TRBJ2-2; D may match TRBD1 or TRBD2 (5 bases each). This CDR3 region has 15 residues. In germline, CDR1 is MGHRA, CDR2 YSYEKL. V lost 4 bases to trimming and J lost 1 base, with 10 bases between them.

V gene TRBV15 combines with J gene TRBJ1-1; the D gene is possibly TRBD1 (5 bases). Germline assignment: CDR1 LNHNV and CDR2 YYDKDF (reference sequence). The CDR3 sequence is 15 residues long. Trimming stripped 0 bases from V and 4 bases from J, with 12 bases between. CDR3 amino acids: CATSRDPAGGTEAFF. CDR3 DNA: TGTGCCACCAGCAGAGACCCTGCCGGGGGCACTGAAGCTTTCTTT.

The gene calls are TRBV3-1 and TRBJ2-7, with 12 bases aligning to TRBD1. J was trimmed by 4 bases and V by 4 bases; bases with no gene match: 5. There are 15 residues in the CDR3. Germline CDR1 reads LGHDT; CDR2 reads YNNKEL (reference sequence). CDR3 loop: CASSRGGQGAYEQYF. The CDR3 bases are TGTGCCAGCAGCCGGGGGGGACAGGGGGCTTACGAGCAGTACTTC.

This clonotype was picked up a small number of times. This chain uses TRBV6-1 with TRBJ2-1, with TRBD2 identical over 14 bases. The CDR3 consists of 16 residues. The junction had 8 bases not matched to a gene; V was cut back by 7 bases and J by 6 bases. Looked up from germline, CDR1 is MNHNS and CDR2 is SASEGT. CDR3 sequence: CASKRLAGGISNEQFF. CDR3 DNA sequence: TGTGCCAGCAAGAGACTAGCGGGGGGGATTTCCAATGAGCAGTTCTTC.

This clonotype has more than one count but fewer than ten. The gene calls are TRBV12-3 or TRBV12-4 and TRBJ1-4; TRBD1 might be the D (5 bases). V was clipped by 3 bases and J by 8 bases, with 13 bases between them. CDR3 length: 14 amino acids. The CDR3: CASSLLGTQEKLFF. The CDR3 nucleotides read TGTGCCAGCAGTTTGTTAGGGACTCAAGAAAAACTGTTTTTT.

The chain uses TRBV4-1 and TRBJ1-6, with 7 bases aligning to TRBD1. The germline V gene encodes CDR1 MGHRA and CDR2 YSYEKL. V was pared by 0 bases and J by 7 bases, with 0 bases of the junction left unmatched. This CDR3 contains 14 residues. The CDR3 DNA follows: TGCGCCAGCAGCCAAGAGACAGGGAATTCACCCCTCCACTTT. It codes for CASSQETGNSPLHF.

The chain has TRBV28 and TRBJ2-1; 14 nucleotides match TRBD2. V gave up 5 bases and J gave up 8 bases; unmatched junction bases: 5. The CDR3 totals 15 residues. Germline lookup yields CDR1 MDHEN and CDR2 SYDVKM. The CDR3, as DNA: TGTGCCAGCAGTGGACTAGCGGGAGGTGGGGATGAGCAGTTCTTC. Translation gives CASSGLAGGGDEQFF.